The 3 T cell receptor beta chains below were found in one sample sequenced in a study of cytomegalovirus exposure and HLA in healthy donors. PCR employed 60 Vbeta and 13 Jbeta primers. Profiled with immunoSEQ multiplex PCR; TCRdb holds only in-frame clones, not every one. Of 85,000 to 100,000 clones listed, 75% to 85% are singletons. The sequenced sample was PBMCs. These receptor sequences come from a woman between 35 and 50 years old in good health and CMV-seronegative.

This clone appeared a single time. CDR3 sequence reads: CASSIDRSGGQFF. CDR3 nucleotide sequence: TGTGCCAGTAGTATAGATAGATCAGGGGGACAGTTCTTC. The chain joins TRBV19 to TRBJ2-1, with TRBD1 matching over 7 bases. Germline values: CDR1 LNHDA, CDR2 SQIVND (reference sequence). The junction had 6 bases not matched to a gene; V was cut back by 0 bases and J by 13 bases. This CDR3 spans 13 amino acids.

The chain combines TRBV5-1 with TRBJ2-1; 13 bases agree with TRBD2. The ends lost 4 bases at V and 5 bases at J; junction bases unmatched: 6. The germline gives CDR1 SGHRS, CDR2 YFSETQ. The CDR3 spans 16 residues. The CDR3 loop reads CASSATSGGANNEQFF. DNA for the CDR3: TGCGCCAGCAGCGCCACTAGCGGGGGGGCTAACAATGAGCAGTTCTTC.

The J gene is TRBJ2-1, the V gene TRBV7-9; 9 bases match TRBD2. Germline lookup yields CDR1 SEHNR and CDR2 FQNEAQ (reference sequence). Trimming took 5 bases from V and 9 from J; bases not matched to a gene: 20. The CDR3 runs 18 residues. This CDR3 is CASSRGTSSKPLGTEQFF. Written as DNA, the CDR3 is TGTGCCAGCAGCCGAGGGACTAGCTCCAAACCTCTAGGGACTGAGCAGTTCTTC.